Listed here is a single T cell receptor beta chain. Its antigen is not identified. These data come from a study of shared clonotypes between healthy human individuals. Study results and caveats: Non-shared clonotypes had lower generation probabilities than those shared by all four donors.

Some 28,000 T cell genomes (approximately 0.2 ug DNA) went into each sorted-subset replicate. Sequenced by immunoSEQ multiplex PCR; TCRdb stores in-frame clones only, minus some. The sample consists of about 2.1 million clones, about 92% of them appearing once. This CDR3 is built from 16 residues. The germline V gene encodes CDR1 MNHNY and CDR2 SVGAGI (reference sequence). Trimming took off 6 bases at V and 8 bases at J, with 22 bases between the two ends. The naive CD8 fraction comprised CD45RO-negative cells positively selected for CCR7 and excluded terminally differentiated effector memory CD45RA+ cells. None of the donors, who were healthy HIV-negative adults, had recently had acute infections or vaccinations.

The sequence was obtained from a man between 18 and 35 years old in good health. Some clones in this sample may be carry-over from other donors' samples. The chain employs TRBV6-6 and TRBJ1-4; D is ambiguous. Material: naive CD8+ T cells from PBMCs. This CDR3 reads CASSLIIRLTAEKLFF. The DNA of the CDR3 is TGTGCCAGCAGCCTCATTATTCGTCTAACCGCGGAAAAACTGTTTTTT.